These 15 T cell receptor beta chains were all obtained from the same sample, sequenced in a study of blood T cell repertoires in COVID-19. The method was immunoSEQ multiplex PCR; TCRdb's version includes in-frame clones alone and lacks a portion of them. Here the sample spans some 280,000 clones, just under 85% being singletons. Input material: peripheral blood. These receptors were collected from a woman aged 45-59 years with active or convalescent COVID-19.

This chain uses TRBV6-5 with TRBJ1-1; D is undetermined. The V and J ends lost 8 bases and 1 base respectively, with 8 bases between them. The CDR3 totals 12 residues. CDR1 is MNHEY and CDR2 is SVGAGI in the germline V gene. CDR3: CASYSRNTEAFF. DNA of the CDR3: TGTGCCAGCTATAGTCGGAACACTGAAGCTTTCTTT.

The genes are TRBV7-9 and TRBJ2-1; 8 bases are shared with TRBD2. Trimming removed 5 bases from V and 5 bases from J; junction bases left unmatched: 8. The CDR3 has 15 amino acids. The germline V gene has CDR1 SEHNR and CDR2 FQNEAQ (reference sequence). The CDR3 here is CASSPSGSRNNEQFF. The CDR3 nucleotides are TGTGCCAGCAGCCCGAGCGGGAGTAGAAACAATGAGCAGTTCTTC.

The gene calls are TRBV11-2 and TRBJ2-3; a weak D match, TRBD1 (6 bases). Germline V lookup: CDR1 SGHAT, CDR2 FQNNGV. Trimming took off 4 bases at V and 0 bases at J, with 14 bases between the two ends. The CDR3 is 16 residues long. CDR3 sequence reads: CASSSYRGGSTDTQYF. CDR3 coding DNA: TGTGCCAGCAGCTCATACCGAGGGGGTAGCACAGATACGCAGTATTTT. Variable domain in full (rest from reference TRBV11-2 and TRBJ2-3): EAGVAQSPRYKIIEKRQSVAFWCNPISGHATLYWYQQILGQGPKLLIQFQNNGVVDDSQLPKDRFSAERLKGVDSTLKIQPAKLEDSAVYLCASSSYRGGSTDTQYFGPGTRLTVL.

This chain links TRBV12-3 or TRBV12-4 with TRBJ1-1; 7 nucleotides agree with TRBD1. Trimming cost V 6 bases and J 3 bases; bases outside gene matches: 4. The CDR3 runs to 13 residues. CDR3 residues: CASRMDRHTEAFF. CDR3 sequence (DNA): TGTGCCAGCAGAATGGACAGGCACACTGAAGCTTTCTTT.

V gene TRBV4-1 combines with J gene TRBJ2-7, with D maybe TRBD2 (5 bases). This CDR3 comprises 14 residues. CDR1 MGHRA and CDR2 YSYEKL come from the germline V gene. Trimming took 5 bases from V and 3 from J, leaving 14 bases between them. CDR3 in amino acids: CASSEAVTSYEQYF. Here the CDR3 DNA reads TGCGCCAGCAGCGAAGCCGTAACTAGCTACGAGCAGTACTTC.

The chain joins TRBV19 to TRBJ1-4, with 8 positions matching TRBD1. In germline, CDR1 is LNHDA, CDR2 SQIVND (reference sequence). The V and J ends lost 6 bases and 8 bases, in that order; junction bases with no gene match: 5. The CDR3 spans 13 residues. The CDR3 nucleotides are TGTGCCAGTAGCCGGACAGGGACAGAAAAACTGTTTTTT. This sequence encodes CASSRTGTEKLFF.

The chain combines TRBV5-1 with TRBJ2-1; tentative D call: TRBD2 (6 bases). Per germline, CDR1 SGHRS and CDR2 YFSETQ. V dropped 4 bases and J dropped 4 bases, with 18 bases sitting between them. The CDR3 length is 16 residues. CDR3 in DNA: TGCGCCAGCAGCAACGGAGGGGTAGGCGCTTACAATGAGCAGTTCTTC. This translates into CASSNGGVGAYNEQFF. The full variable domain, its missing parts supplied by reference TRBV5-1 and TRBJ2-1, is KAGVTQTPRYLIKTRGQQVTLSCSPISGHRSVSWYQQTPGQGLQFLFEYFSETQRNKGNFPGRFSGRQFSNSRSEMNVSTLELGDSALYLCASSNGGVGAYNEQFFGPGTRLTVL.

This chain connects TRBV18 to TRBJ2-2; D may be TRBD1 (6 bases). Per germline, CDR1 KGHSH and CDR2 LQKENI. V lost 2 bases and J 0 bases, leaving 7 bases between the germline ends. The CDR3 is 15 residues long. The CDR3 DNA reads TGTGCCAGCTCACCAGACAGGACGAACACCGGGGAGCTGTTTTTT. It codes for CASSPDRTNTGELFF.

This clone was observed a few times. V gene TRBV14 combines with J gene TRBJ2-1, with TRBD2 matching over 13 bases. The CDR3 sequence is 15 residues long. The V segment lost 0 bases and the J segment 13 bases; nucleotides outside the gene matches: 6. Germline-derived CDR1 and CDR2 are SGHDN and FVKESK. This CDR3 is CASSQELAGGPSQFF. CDR3 coding DNA: TGTGCCAGCAGCCAAGAACTAGCGGGAGGGCCATCTCAGTTCTTC.

J is TRBJ1-2 and V is TRBV18; TRBD1 matches 7 bases. Trimming cost V 0 bases and J 4 bases; bases outside gene matches: 2. The CDR3 is made up of 14 amino acids. CDR1 KGHSH and CDR2 LQKENI come from the germline V gene. The DNA of the CDR3 is TGTGCCAGCTCACCACCGGGACAGCTCTATGGCTACACCTTC. Its protein product is CASSPPGQLYGYTF.

This sequence joins TRBV19 and TRBJ2-7; 7 bases agree with TRBD2. The CDR3 has 13 residues. Unmatched junction bases numbered 7, after V lost 5 bases and J lost 6 bases. From germline, CDR1 is LNHDA and CDR2 SQIVND (reference sequence). The CDR3 region is CASSSRPGGEQYF. In DNA form, the CDR3 reads TGTGCCAGTAGTTCTCGACCGGGAGGCGAGCAGTACTTC.

This clone has a handful of counts. The V and J genes are TRBV1 and TRBJ1-6. TRBV1 is recorded as a pseudogene. The CDR3 sequence is 12 residues long. DNA of the CDR3: TGCACCAGCAGCCAAGGGGAGTCACCCCTCCACTTT. Translating it yields CTSSQGESPLHF.

The chain links TRBV4-2 to TRBJ1-2; no reliable D call. This CDR3 has 14 residues. CDR1 LGHNA and CDR2 YNFKEQ come from the germline V gene. The V end lost 1 base, the J end lost 5 bases, and 11 bases lay between the germline ends. The CDR3 is CASSQAAPGYGYTF. Written as DNA, the CDR3 is TGTGCCAGCAGCCAAGCGGCCCCGGGGTATGGCTACACCTTC.

The chain links TRBV10-2 to TRBJ2-3; 7 bases line up with TRBD2. This CDR3 is 15 amino acids long. Germline V gives CDR1 WSHSY, CDR2 SAAADI. Trimming removed 5 bases from V and 1 base from J; junction bases left unmatched: 6. CDR3 sequence reads: CASSPAGVGTDTQYF. CDR3 DNA sequence: TGCGCCAGCAGTCCGGCGGGAGTGGGCACAGATACGCAGTATTTT.

The CDR3, as DNA: TGTGCCAGCAGTTCCAGATATCCGGGGGGCTACACCTTC. It yields the protein CASSSRYPGGYTF. The chain has TRBV12-3 or TRBV12-4 and TRBJ1-2; D call uncertain. The CDR3 spans 13 residues. V lost 4 bases to trimming and J lost 8 bases, with 14 bases between them.